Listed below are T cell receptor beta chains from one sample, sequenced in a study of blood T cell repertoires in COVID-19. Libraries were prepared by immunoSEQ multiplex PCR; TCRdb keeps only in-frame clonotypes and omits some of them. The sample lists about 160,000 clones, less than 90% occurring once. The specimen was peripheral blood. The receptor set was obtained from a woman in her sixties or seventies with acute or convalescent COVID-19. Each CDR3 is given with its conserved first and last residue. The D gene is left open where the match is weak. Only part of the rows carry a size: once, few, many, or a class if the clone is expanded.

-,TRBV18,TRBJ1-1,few,TGTGCCAGCTCACCACAGGGGGACACTGAAGCTTTCTTT,CASSPQGDTEAFF
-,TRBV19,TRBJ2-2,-,TGTGCCAGTAGTTGGGCCGCGGGAAGGAACACCGGGGAGCTGTTTTTT,CASSWAAGRNTGELFF
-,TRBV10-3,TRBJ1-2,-,TGTGCCAGCCGAACGGACAGCCTTCATGGTTATGGCTACACCTTC,CASRTDSLHGYGYTF
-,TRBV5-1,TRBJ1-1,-,TGCGCCAGCAGCGGCCAGGGTGGAGACACTGAAGCTTTCTTT,CASSGQGGDTEAFF
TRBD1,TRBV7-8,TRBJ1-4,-,TGTGCCAGCAGCTTAGACAGGGGCGAAAATGAAAAACTGTTTTTT,CASSLDRGENEKLFF
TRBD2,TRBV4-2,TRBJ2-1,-,TGTGCCAGCAGCCAAGAGTCTAGCGGGGGGTACAATGAGCAGTTCTTC,CASSQESSGGYNEQFF
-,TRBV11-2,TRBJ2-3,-,TGTGCCAGCAGCTCCTACAGGGACGGCACAGATACGCAGTATTTT,CASSSYRDGTDTQYF
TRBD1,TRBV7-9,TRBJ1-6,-,TGTGCCAGCAGCCCGGGACAGGGGGAGTATTCACCCCTCCACTTT,CASSPGQGEYSPLHF
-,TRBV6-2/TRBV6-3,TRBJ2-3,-,TGTGCCAGCAGCCTAAGCACAGATACGCAGTATTTT,CASSLSTDTQYF
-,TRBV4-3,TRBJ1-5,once,TGCGCCAGCAGCCAAGATTGGGGCCCGAACAATCAGCCCCAGCATTTT,CASSQDWGPNNQPQHF
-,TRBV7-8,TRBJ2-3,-,TGTGCCAGCAGCTTAAGCAGGGGTAGCACAGATACGCAGTATTTT,CASSLSRGSTDTQYF
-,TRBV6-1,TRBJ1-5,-,TGTGCCAGCAGTGAAGAAAGCTACCCACGCAATCAGCCCCAGCATTTT,CASSEESYPRNQPQHF
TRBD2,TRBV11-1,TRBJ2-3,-,TGTGCCAGCAGCTTCAGCGGGGGAGATACGCAGTATTTT,CASSFSGGDTQYF
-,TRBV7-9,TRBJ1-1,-,TGTGCCAGCTTGTATCAGGGGTTGAACACTGAAGCTTTCTTT,CASLYQGLNTEAFF
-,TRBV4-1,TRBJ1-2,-,TGCGCCAGCAGCCAACTAACAAGGGGCGACTATGGCTACACCTTC,CASSQLTRGDYGYTF
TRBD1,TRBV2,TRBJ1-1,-,TGTGCCAGCCTTCGGGACAGGGGGCGCTGGGACACTGAAGCTTTCTTT,CASLRDRGRWDTEAFF
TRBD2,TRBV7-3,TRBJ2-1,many,TGTGCCAGCAGCCCGACGACTAGCTCTCTTTACAATGAGCAGTTCTTC,CASSPTTSSLYNEQFF
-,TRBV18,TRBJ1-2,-,TGTGCCAGCTCACCCCGAGGGAACTATGGCTACACCTTC,CASSPRGNYGYTF
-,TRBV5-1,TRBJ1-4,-,TGCGCCAGCAGCTTGGGACACTTTAATGAAAAACTGTTTTTT,CASSLGHFNEKLFF
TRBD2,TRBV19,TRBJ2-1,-,TGTGCCAGTAGCAATAGGGGTAGCGGGAGGAACGATGAGCAGTTCTTC,CASSNRGSGRNDEQFF
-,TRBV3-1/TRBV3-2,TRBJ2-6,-,TGTGCCAGCAGCCAAGATGCCCTAGCTAGCTCTGGGGCCAACGTCCTGACTTTC,CASSQDALASSGANVLTF
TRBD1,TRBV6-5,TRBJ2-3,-,TGTGCCAGCAGGAGACAGGGGACAGATACGCAGTATTTT,CASRRQGTDTQYF
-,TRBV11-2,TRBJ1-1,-,TGTGCCAGCAGCTTAGGTTACGGGGGGCGAGGAACTGAAGCTTTCTTT,CASSLGYGGRGTEAFF